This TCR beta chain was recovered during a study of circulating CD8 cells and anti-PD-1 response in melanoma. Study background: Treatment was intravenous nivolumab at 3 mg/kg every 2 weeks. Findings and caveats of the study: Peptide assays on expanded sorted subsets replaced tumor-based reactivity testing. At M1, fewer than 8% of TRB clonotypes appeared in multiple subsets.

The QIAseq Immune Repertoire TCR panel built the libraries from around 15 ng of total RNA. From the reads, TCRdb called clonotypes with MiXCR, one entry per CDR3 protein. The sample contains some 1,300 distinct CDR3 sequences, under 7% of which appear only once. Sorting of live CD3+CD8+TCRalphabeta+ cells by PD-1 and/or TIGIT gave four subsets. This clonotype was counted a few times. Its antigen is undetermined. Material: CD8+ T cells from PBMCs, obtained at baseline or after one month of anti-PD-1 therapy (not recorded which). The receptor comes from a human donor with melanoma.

Written as DNA, the CDR3 is TGTGCCTGGCCAGGACAGGGACCAAGCACTGAAGCTTTCTTT. It translates to CAWPGQGPSTEAFF. The chain is built from TRBV30 and TRBJ1-1; 8 nucleotides align to TRBD1. Germline values: CDR1 GTSNPN, CDR2 SVGIG (reference sequence). V lost 5 bases, J lost 4 bases, and 9 bases stayed unmatched. The CDR3 runs 14 residues.